A single sample is the source of the 2 T cell receptor beta chains below, sequenced in a study of blood T cells in healthy people across ages. Primed by a sample-barcoded 5' primer and a J-beta primer mix, a second PCR proceeded for about 7 to 12 cycles. TCRdb called the 5' RACE reads again in MiXCR, with one record for every CDR3 protein. The data show about 700,000 distinct CDR3 sequences, less than 40% seen once. Input material: blood. These receptors all come from a woman of 80 years or more in good health.

This clonotype came up many times. One end of the junction is discordant with germline, which a read error may explain. This rearrangement joins TRBV12-3 or TRBV12-4 to TRBJ2-3; 12 bases are shared with TRBD2. CDR3 length: 15 amino acids. CDR3 sequence (DNA): TGCGCCAGCTCTCCTAGCGGGGGGGCCGGAGATACGCAGTATTTT. It specifies CASSPSGGAGDTQYF.

This clonotype was picked up a small number of times. The chain combines TRBV29-1 with TRBJ2-6; 9 bases fit TRBD1. Germline V gene data show CDR1 as SQVTM and CDR2 as ANQGSEA. CDR3 length: 16 amino acids. The V and J ends lost 4 bases and 4 bases, in that order; junction bases with no gene match: 8. This chain's CDR3 is CSVVWDRVTGANVLTF. The CDR3 DNA sequence: TGCAGCGTTGTTTGGGACAGGGTTACCGGGGCCAACGTCCTGACTTTC.